Following are 26 T cell receptor beta chains from one sample sequenced in a study of identical twins. TCRdb used MiXCR to reprocess the 5' RACE reads, holding one entry per CDR3 protein. The sample has about 190,000 distinct CDR3 sequences; about 15% are singletons. The sample also formed part of further work on T cells expressing NK-cell markers.

Sequencing was carried out using CD8+ T cells sorted from blood. Receptors originate from a woman younger than 30 in good health.

This chain joins TRBV9 and TRBJ2-7, with unresolved D. The CDR3 has 14 amino acids. The V end lost 0 bases, the J end lost 1 base, and 8 bases lay between the germline ends. CDR1 and CDR2 (germline): SGDLS, YYNGEE. CDR3 residues: CASSVGSQSYEQYF. In DNA form, the CDR3 reads TGTGCCAGCAGCGTAGGATCCCAGTCCTACGAGCAGTACTTC.

The chain recombines TRBV6-2 or TRBV6-3 with TRBJ2-7; D is unclear. CDR3 size: 13 residues. The germline V gene encodes CDR1 MNHEY and CDR2 SVGEGT. Deletions cut 8 bases from V and 2 bases from J, with 13 bases between. This CDR3 is CASSRDSAYEQYF. The CDR3 region has the DNA TGTGCCAGCTCACGAGACTCAGCCTACGAGCAGTACTTC.

The chain uses TRBV25-1 and TRBJ1-1; D unclear. V lost 3 bases and J 6 bases, leaving 11 bases between the germline ends. CDR1 is MGHDK, CDR2 SYGVNS, per germline. The CDR3 has 13 amino acids. This CDR3 is CASSERGIPEAFF. The CDR3 nucleotides are TGTGCCAGCAGTGAGAGAGGGATCCCTGAAGCTTTCTTT.

V usage is TRBV3-1 and J usage is TRBJ1-1; D might be TRBD1 (5 bases). The CDR3 has 14 residues. From germline, CDR1 is LGHDT and CDR2 YNNKEL (reference sequence). The germline V and J ends were trimmed by 0 bases and 7 bases, with 12 bases remaining between them. CDR3 residues: CASSQDRGTGEAFF. The CDR3 DNA reads as TGTGCCAGCAGCCAAGATAGAGGGACGGGTGAAGCTTTCTTT.

This chain links TRBV6-2 or TRBV6-3 with TRBJ2-2; D could derive from TRBD1 or TRBD2 (5 bases each). This CDR3 has 14 amino acids. Deletions cut 4 bases from V and 3 bases from J, with 9 bases between. Germline CDR1 MNHEY, CDR2 SVGEGT. The CDR3 bases are TGTGCCAGCAGTTTGCCGGGACACACCGGGGAGCTGTTTTTT. Amino acid sequence: CASSLPGHTGELFF.

The rearrangement joins TRBV7-2 to TRBJ2-7; possibly TRBD2 for D (6 bases). The germline V gene has CDR1 SGHTA and CDR2 FQGNSA. The CDR3 contains 14 residues. The ends were cut back, 3 bases at V and 7 bases at J, with 16 bases in the middle. The CDR3: CASSFDGSLDEQYF. The CDR3 bases are TGTGCCAGCAGCTTCGACGGGAGTTTAGATGAGCAGTACTTC.

This clonotype was seen only a few times. CDR3: CASSEWEETQYF. The CDR3 region has the DNA TGTGCCAGCAGTGAATGGGAAGAGACCCAGTACTTC. The chain joins TRBV14 to TRBJ2-5; no clear D. The CDR3 contains 12 residues. CDR1 and CDR2 from the germline V gene are SGHDN and FVKESK. V lost 6 bases to trimming and J lost 3 bases, with 8 bases between them. Combining the CDR3 with reference TRBV14 and TRBJ2-5 gives the whole variable domain EAGVTQFPSHSVIEKGQTVTLRCDPISGHDNLYWYRRVMGKEIKFLLHFVKESKQDESGMPNNRFLAERTGGTYSTLKVQPAELEDSGVYFCASSEWEETQYFGPGTRLLVL.

J is TRBJ2-3 and V is TRBV10-3; 10 bases are shared with TRBD2. CDR3 length: 16 amino acids. The germline gives CDR1 ENHRY, CDR2 SYGVKD. With 2 bases clipped from V and 7 bases from J, the junction kept 9 bases outside the gene matches. Here the CDR3 reads CAISEGLAGVENTQYF. The CDR3 coding sequence is TGTGCCATCAGTGAGGGGCTAGCGGGAGTAGAAAATACGCAGTATTTT.

Ten or more counts support this clonotype. The gene calls are TRBV29-1 and TRBJ2-7; 10 nucleotides line up with TRBD1. The germline CDR1 and CDR2 sequences are SQVTM and ANQGSEA. This CDR3 is 16 amino acids long. V lost 6 bases and J lost 3; bases outside the gene matches: 14. For the CDR3, the DNA is TGCAGCGTCCAAATTACCGGGACAGGGGCGAACTACGAGCAGTACTTC. Protein sequence: CSVQITGTGANYEQYF.

The chain carries TRBV20-1 and TRBJ2-7; maybe TRBD1 (6 bases). CDR3 length equals 14 residues. Between the trimmed V and J ends, which lost 0 bases and 2 bases, there was a span of 11 bases. From germline, CDR1 is DFQATT and CDR2 SNEGSKA (reference sequence). Here the CDR3 reads CSARDRGATYEQYF. Written as DNA, the CDR3 is TGCAGTGCTAGAGACAGGGGCGCAACCTACGAGCAGTACTTC.

The sample holds a few counts of this clonotype. V and J are TRBV7-9 and TRBJ2-1; 10 nucleotides agree with TRBD2. CDR3 length: 15 residues. Germline V gene data show CDR1 as SEHNR and CDR2 as FQNEAQ (reference sequence). With V trimmed by 5 bases and J by 8 bases, 9 bases remained unmatched. The CDR3 nucleotides read TGTGCCAGCAGCACCAGCGGGAGGGCCATAGATGAGCAGTTCTTC. Translated, it gives CASSTSGRAIDEQFF.

This clonotype was detected a few times. V is TRBV15 and J is TRBJ1-1, with TRBD1 as a possible D gene (5 bases). Germline V CDR1 and CDR2: LNHNV, YYDKDF (reference sequence). The CDR3 totals 13 residues. Trimming took 5 bases from V and 5 from J, leaving 12 bases between them. Here the CDR3 reads CATSVTGGTEAFF. The DNA for the CDR3 is TGTGCCACCAGCGTTACCGGGGGGACTGAAGCTTTCTTT.

This clonotype came up a few times. V is TRBV9 and J is TRBJ2-7; TRBD2 matches at 10 bases. The CDR3 length is 15 residues. The ends lost 5 bases at V and 2 bases at J; junction bases unmatched: 7. Germline assignment: CDR1 SGDLS and CDR2 YYNGEE. CDR3 sequence reads: CASSGGLADTYEQYF. CDR3 coding DNA: TGTGCCAGCAGTGGCGGACTAGCGGATACCTACGAGCAGTACTTC.

The rearrangement uses TRBV30 and TRBJ2-2; 7 bases line up with TRBD2. The germline V gene encodes CDR1 GTSNPN and CDR2 SVGIG (reference sequence). The trim removed 0 bases at V and 3 bases at J, leaving 10 bases unmatched. CDR3 size: 17 residues. In DNA form, the CDR3 reads TGTGCCTGGAGTGTCCATCTTGCGGGAGCTTACACCGGGGAGCTGTTTTTT. This translates into CAWSVHLAGAYTGELFF. Full variable domain (rest looked up from reference TRBV30 and TRBJ2-2): SQTIHQWPATLVQPVGSPLSLECTVEGTSNPNLYWYRQAAGRGLQLLFYSVGIGQISSEVPQNLSASRPQDRQFILSSKKLLLSDSGFYLCAWSVHLAGAYTGELFFGEGSRLTVL.

The CDR3 protein is CSARVPTRGIYEQYF. CDR3 nucleotides: TGCAGTGCTAGAGTACCAACGAGGGGCATTTACGAGCAGTACTTC. The chain joins TRBV20-1 to TRBJ2-7; the D gene could be TRBD1 or TRBD2 (5 bases each). V shed 1 base and J shed 4 bases, with 17 bases lying between them. The CDR3 has 15 residues. CDR1 is DFQATT, CDR2 SNEGSKA, per germline (reference sequence).

The DNA for the CDR3 is TGTGCCGGCGAGACCCAGTACTTC. Encoded protein: CAGETQYF. The chain employs TRBV11-2 and TRBJ2-5; the D is unclear. This CDR3 is 8 amino acids long. Trimming removed 11 bases from V and 5 bases from J, with 3 bases in between. Germline V gives CDR1 SGHAT, CDR2 FQNNGV. Supplemented by reference TRBV11-2 and TRBJ2-5, the full variable domain reads EAGVAQSPRYKIIEKRQSVAFWCNPISGHATLYWYQQILGQGPKLLIQFQNNGVVDDSQLPKDRFSAERLKGVDSTLKIQPAKLEDSAVYLCAGETQYFGPGTRLLVL.

This clonotype was seen a few times. V usage is TRBV21-1 and J usage is TRBJ1-6; the table assigns TRBD1, which was not confirmed against the DNA. TRBV21-1 is listed as a pseudogene. The CDR3 sequence is 15 residues long. CDR3 sequence (DNA): TGTGCCAGCAGCAAAGTGGGGACAGCAAATTCACCCCTCCACTTT. It codes for CASSKVGTANSPLHF.

The gene calls are TRBV7-2 and TRBJ2-1; D remains ambiguous. The germline CDR1 and CDR2 sequences are SGHTA and FQGNSA. V was cut by 1 base and J by 13 bases, with 14 bases left in between. This CDR3 region has 13 residues. CDR3 amino acids: CASSLGYRSEQFF. As DNA, the CDR3 is TGTGCCAGCAGCTTAGGATATAGGTCGGAACAGTTCTTC.

By sample fraction, this clonotype is medium-sized. The chain employs TRBV30 and TRBJ2-7; D perhaps matches TRBD2 (5 bases). The CDR3 extends over 14 amino acids. The V end was cut by 2 bases, the J end by 2 bases, with 13 bases between. The germline V gene encodes CDR1 GTSNPN and CDR2 SVGIG (reference sequence). This CDR3 is CAWSPDFRTYEQYF. CDR3 DNA sequence: TGTGCCTGGAGTCCGGACTTTAGAACCTACGAGCAGTACTTC.

This clonotype was seen more than once but under ten times. The rearrangement joins TRBV7-9 to TRBJ1-1; D is uncertain. The germline V and J ends were trimmed by 5 bases and 1 base, with 14 bases remaining between them. CDR3 size: 15 residues. CDR1 and CDR2 from the germline V gene are SEHNR and FQNEAQ (reference sequence). The CDR3 region has the DNA TGTGCCAGCAGCCCCGGCAGGTTGTCGAACACTGAAGCTTTCTTT. Protein product: CASSPGRLSNTEAFF.

This chain connects TRBV5-1 to TRBJ2-3; 7 bases map to TRBD2. Per germline, CDR1 SGHRS and CDR2 YFSETQ. The CDR3 has 14 residues. V lost 9 bases, J lost 2 bases, and 9 bases stayed unmatched. The CDR3 DNA is TGCGCCACCCGAAGCGGGGCCGTCACAGATACGCAGTATTTT. Translating it yields CATRSGAVTDTQYF.

The V and J genes are TRBV6-5 and TRBJ1-5; tentatively, D is TRBD1 (6 bases). V was clipped by 0 bases and J by 5 bases, with 8 bases between them. The germline CDR1 and CDR2 sequences are MNHEY and SVGAGI. The CDR3 sequence is 14 residues long. The CDR3 nucleotides read TGTGCCAGCAGTTACTCTAGGGGGGATCAGCCCCAGCATTTT. Protein sequence: CASSYSRGDQPQHF.

The chain combines TRBV6-6 with TRBJ2-1; D may match TRBD1 or TRBD2 (5 bases each). V was trimmed by 11 bases and J by 10 bases, leaving 21 bases between them. Germline V gives CDR1 MNHNY, CDR2 SVGAGI (reference sequence). The CDR3 is made up of 13 amino acids. The CDR3 protein is CAALGLALGEQFF. As DNA, the CDR3 is TGTGCCGCACTGGGGCTAGCCCTCGGGGAGCAGTTCTTC.

The CDR3 sequence is CASSMGQGVRNEQFF. CDR3 nucleotides: TGTGCCAGCAGTATGGGACAGGGGGTAAGGAATGAGCAGTTCTTC. This rearrangement joins TRBV27 to TRBJ2-1, with 11 bases identical to TRBD1. The junction had 7 bases not matched to a gene; V was cut back by 5 bases and J by 7 bases. The CDR3 spans 15 residues. The germline gives CDR1 MNHEY, CDR2 SMNVEV (reference sequence).

This chain joins TRBV5-6 and TRBJ1-5; D might be TRBD1 (5 bases). Trimming took off 0 bases at V and 6 bases at J, with 10 bases between the two ends. The CDR3 is 14 residues long. From germline, CDR1 is SGHDT and CDR2 YYEEEE. CDR3 nucleotide sequence: TGTGCCAGCAGCTTGGGTAGGGGAACTCAGCCCCAGCATTTT. Its translation: CASSLGRGTQPQHF.

A few counts support this clonotype. The chain recombines TRBV7-9 with TRBJ2-7, with D hard to call. Germline V gene lookup returns CDR1 SEHNR and CDR2 FQNEAQ (reference sequence). This CDR3 is built from 15 residues. Trimming pared 5 bases from V and 0 bases from J, leaving 14 bases between. The CDR3 DNA reads TGTGCCAGCAGCCGCCCAGCTTCGGGCTCCTACGAGCAGTACTTC. This sequence encodes CASSRPASGSYEQYF.